The T cell receptor beta chain described here comes from a study of blood T cell repertoires in COVID-19. Study background: Specimens from acute and convalescent COVID-19 originated in the United States, Italy and Spain. Sources were T cells, B-cell-depleted T cells, or PBMCs; the material itself was cDNA or gDNA.

Original methodology: Estimated nucleated cell counts came from reference gene primer amplification. Only in-frame clones appear in the TCRdb table, and some are missing; sequencing was by immunoSEQ multiplex PCR. D and trimming come from the DNA, and the V and J calls and clone size come from that table. The table records some 100,000 clones, approximately 90% of them present only once. This CDR3 region has 15 residues. Germline-derived CDR1 and CDR2 are SEHNR and FQNEAQ (reference sequence). Trimming cost V 2 bases and J 2 bases, with 11 bases left between them. This clone showed up just once. The sample consisted of peripheral blood. The chain couples TRBV7-9 to TRBJ2-3; possible D gene TRBD2, 5 bases. The receptor's source is a human donor in a cohort sampled during active COVID-19. CDR3 residues: CASSLRARATDTQYF. The DNA for the CDR3 is TGTGCCAGCAGCTTAAGGGCGAGGGCCACAGATACGCAGTATTTT. Together with reference TRBV7-9 and TRBJ2-3, the CDR3 gives the full variable domain: DTGVSQNPRHKITKRGQNVTFRCDPISEHNRLYWYRQTLGQGPEFLTYFQNEAQLEKSRLLSDRFSAERPKGSFSTLEIQRTEQGDSAMYLCASSLRARATDTQYFGPGTRLTVL.